Listed below are T cell receptor beta chains from one sample, sequenced in a study of T cells after somatic rescue of genetic block. Profiling relied on immunoSEQ multiplex PCR, and the TCRdb table lists in-frame clones only, not all of them. This sample yields over 10,000 clones, of which 71% are seen a single time; approximately 12% belongs to the top ten. Sequencing used peripheral blood mononuclear cells (PBMCs). These receptors were taken from a boy younger than 18. Each CDR3 is given with its conserved first and last residue.

>TRBJ2-5|TRBV11-2
CASSLEYNQETQYF
>TRBJ1-1|TRBV7-9
CASSLDASEAFF
>TRBJ2-7|TRBV5-1
CASSFFRGPYEQYF
>TRBJ2-5|TRBV18
CASSRILGVQETQYF
>TRBJ1-1|TRBV19
CASRRPENTEAFF
>TRBJ2-1|TRBV7-3
CASSPRTSGYTYNEQFF
>TRBJ2-5|TRBV9
CASSVVPKGFQETQYF
>TRBJ1-2|TRBV13
CASSWSTGGINYGYTF
>TRBJ1-2|TRBV5-3
CARSLERGGGYGYTF
>TRBJ2-6|TRBV9
CASNFDGSRANVLTF
>TRBJ1-2|TRBV6-5
CASRPDRSYGYTF
>TRBJ1-2|TRBV18
CASTPGPPTARLANYGYTF
>-|TRBV19
CASSEQGASPYEQYF
>TRBJ2-7|TRBV6-6
CASSYLAGDWYEQYF
>TRBJ2-1|TRBV4-2
CASSQLAGVYNEQFF
>TRBJ2-1|TRBV2
CASRISSTSRRGSYNEQFF
>TRBJ2-7|TRBV7-9
CASSLGLAGGPYAQYF
>TRBJ2-1|TRBV5-1
CASSLDLAGFYNEQFF
>TRBJ2-7|TRBV11-2
CASSLDRSEQYF
>TRBJ2-7|TRBV19
CASSPPGELAGGSEQYF
>TRBJ2-7|TRBV30
CAWSAAYEQYF
>TRBJ1-2|TRBV11-2
CASSHRQGEDGYTF
>TRBJ2-3|TRBV30
CAWSVQGPDTQYF
>TRBJ2-6|TRBV6-1
CASSDPGQGLFSGANVLTF
>TRBJ2-7|TRBV4-1
CASSQAPFRPAWDEQYF
>TRBJ2-2|TRBV27
CASSDRALPITGELFF
>TRBJ1-1|TRBV6-5
CASRDYRGVPEAFF
>TRBJ1-2|TRBV11-2
CASRARDRDYGHTF
>TRBJ1-2|TRBV7-5
CASSSALYGYTF
>TRBJ2-1|TRBV5-6
CASSLGPGRGEQFF
>TRBJ2-5|TRBV5-4
CASSLLQGSQETQYF
>TRBJ1-5|TRBV28
CATSRQGGNQPQHF
>TRBJ2-5|TRBV5-6
CASSLGTTETQYF